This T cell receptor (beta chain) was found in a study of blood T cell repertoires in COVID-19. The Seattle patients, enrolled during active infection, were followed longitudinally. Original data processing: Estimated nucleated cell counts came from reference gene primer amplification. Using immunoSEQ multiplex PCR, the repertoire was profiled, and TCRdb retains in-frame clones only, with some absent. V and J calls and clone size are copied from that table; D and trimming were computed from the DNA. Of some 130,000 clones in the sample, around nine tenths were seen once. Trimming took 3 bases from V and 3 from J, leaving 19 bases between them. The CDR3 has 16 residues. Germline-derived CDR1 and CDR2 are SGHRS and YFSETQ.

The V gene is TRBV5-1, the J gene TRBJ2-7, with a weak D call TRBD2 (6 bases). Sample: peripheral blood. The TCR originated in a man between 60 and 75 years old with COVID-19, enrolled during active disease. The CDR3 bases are TGCGCCAGCAGCTCACCTGTGGGGGGTAAATACTACGAGCAGTACTTC. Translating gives CASSSPVGGKYYEQYF.